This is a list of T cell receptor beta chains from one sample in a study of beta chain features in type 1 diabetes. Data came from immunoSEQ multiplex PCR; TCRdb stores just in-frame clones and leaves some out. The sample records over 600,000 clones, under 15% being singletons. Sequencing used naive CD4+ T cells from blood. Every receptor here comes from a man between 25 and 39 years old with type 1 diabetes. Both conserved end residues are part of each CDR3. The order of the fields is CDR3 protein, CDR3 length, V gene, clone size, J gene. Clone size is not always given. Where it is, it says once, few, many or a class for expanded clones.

cdr3_aa: CASSGSGTVNQPQHF; cdr3_length: 15; v_call: TRBV6-1; clone_size: NA; j_call: TRBJ1-5
cdr3_aa: CASSRSGEARNEQFF; cdr3_length: 15; v_call: TRBV5-4; clone_size: NA; j_call: TRBJ2-1
cdr3_aa: CASSSGTEGNQYF; cdr3_length: 13; v_call: TRBV5-1; clone_size: few; j_call: TRBJ2-5
cdr3_aa: CASSGQGVDEKLFF; cdr3_length: 14; v_call: TRBV7-9; clone_size: few; j_call: TRBJ1-4
cdr3_aa: CAISSGQGGGNTEAFF; cdr3_length: 16; v_call: TRBV10-3; clone_size: once; j_call: TRBJ1-1
cdr3_aa: CSVARDSYYEQYF; cdr3_length: 13; v_call: TRBV29-1; clone_size: NA; j_call: TRBJ2-7
cdr3_aa: CASSPDSQNEQFF; cdr3_length: 13; v_call: TRBV18; clone_size: NA; j_call: TRBJ2-1
cdr3_aa: CASSPWGRGGTEAFF; cdr3_length: 15; v_call: TRBV6-6; clone_size: NA; j_call: TRBJ1-1
cdr3_aa: CSVGDRRTDTGELFF; cdr3_length: 15; v_call: TRBV29-1; clone_size: NA; j_call: TRBJ2-2
cdr3_aa: CASSSGGDTEAFF; cdr3_length: 13; v_call: TRBV19; clone_size: few; j_call: TRBJ1-1
cdr3_aa: CASGTIYEQYF; cdr3_length: 11; v_call: TRBV27; clone_size: few; j_call: TRBJ2-7
cdr3_aa: CASSRMTGASTEAFF; cdr3_length: 15; v_call: TRBV25-1; clone_size: few; j_call: TRBJ1-1
cdr3_aa: CASSLMDGGTEAFF; cdr3_length: 14; v_call: TRBV7-9; clone_size: few; j_call: TRBJ1-1
cdr3_aa: CASSIGAAVNTGELFF; cdr3_length: 16; v_call: TRBV11-2; clone_size: NA; j_call: TRBJ2-2
cdr3_aa: CASSLQGAGNYGYTF; cdr3_length: 15; v_call: TRBV27; clone_size: NA; j_call: TRBJ1-2
cdr3_aa: CASTSGISYGYTF; cdr3_length: 13; v_call: TRBV6-5; clone_size: few; j_call: TRBJ1-2
cdr3_aa: CASSLDENNEQFF; cdr3_length: 13; v_call: TRBV7-2; clone_size: once; j_call: TRBJ2-1
cdr3_aa: CAISGTGSGTDTQYF; cdr3_length: 15; v_call: TRBV10-3; clone_size: many; j_call: TRBJ2-3
cdr3_aa: CASSFDRGTSEQYF; cdr3_length: 14; v_call: TRBV7-2; clone_size: few; j_call: TRBJ2-7
cdr3_aa: CASSSALGAGETQYF; cdr3_length: 15; v_call: TRBV7-2; clone_size: NA; j_call: TRBJ2-5
cdr3_aa: CASSQTSTDTQYF; cdr3_length: 13; v_call: TRBV4-3; clone_size: few; j_call: TRBJ2-3
cdr3_aa: CASIAPDSFYGYTF; cdr3_length: 14; v_call: TRBV19; clone_size: few; j_call: TRBJ1-2
cdr3_aa: CASRLGPKNEQFF; cdr3_length: 13; v_call: TRBV7-2; clone_size: NA; j_call: TRBJ2-1
cdr3_aa: CASSWNRGLDSGANVLTF; cdr3_length: 18; v_call: TRBV7-9; clone_size: few; j_call: TRBJ2-6
cdr3_aa: CASSLGYEQYF; cdr3_length: 11; v_call: TRBV5-1; clone_size: NA; j_call: TRBJ2-7
cdr3_aa: CASSYGRMNTGELFF; cdr3_length: 15; v_call: TRBV6-5; clone_size: NA; j_call: TRBJ2-2
cdr3_aa: CASSYREDGEQYF; cdr3_length: 13; v_call: TRBV7-2; clone_size: few; j_call: TRBJ2-7
cdr3_aa: CASGRDGYNSPLHF; cdr3_length: 14; v_call: TRBV12-5; clone_size: NA; j_call: TRBJ1-6
cdr3_aa: CASKGTGRAFF; cdr3_length: 11; v_call: TRBV25-1; clone_size: few; j_call: TRBJ1-1
cdr3_aa: CSARRRSETQYF; cdr3_length: 12; v_call: TRBV29-1; clone_size: few; j_call: TRBJ2-5
cdr3_aa: CAWSVQPSGGPGYNEQFF; cdr3_length: 18; v_call: TRBV30; clone_size: NA; j_call: TRBJ2-1
cdr3_aa: CSVAMTEETQYF; cdr3_length: 12; v_call: TRBV29-1; clone_size: few; j_call: TRBJ2-5
cdr3_aa: CASRTGGGNYGYTF; cdr3_length: 14; v_call: TRBV28; clone_size: NA; j_call: TRBJ1-2